This T cell receptor beta chain was sequenced for a study of T cell clonality in common variable immunodeficiency. Control and CVID samples contributed equal amounts of genomic DNA. Profiling relied on immunoSEQ multiplex PCR, and the TCRdb table lists in-frame clones only, not all of them. This sample shows 50,000 to 60,000 clones and no singletons; about 1.7% rests with the ten largest. Study findings and constraints: TCRbeta clonality was increased in CVID versus healthy controls.

The CDR3 runs to 14 residues. The germline V gene has CDR1 KGHSH and CDR2 LQKENI. Trimming removed 4 bases from V and 3 bases from J, with 12 bases in between. Many counts were recorded for this clone. Its antigen remains unknown. The sequence runs out 3 residues before the end of the CDR3; the remainder is reconstructed from the germline J gene. Each donor provided roughly 5 to 8 ml of heparinized whole blood. The sequence was collected from a person aged 18 to 75 in good health. Sample: peripheral blood mononuclear cells. The chain is built from TRBV18 and TRBJ1-1; perhaps TRBD1 as D (6 bases). The CDR3 protein is CASSQGGAHTEAFF. CDR3 DNA (partial): TGTGCCAGCTCACAGGGGGGGGCTCACACTGAA.